The 16 T cell receptor beta chains given below trace back to one sample, sequenced in a study of identical twins. TCRdb independently ran MiXCR on the 5' RACE reads; one entry per CDR3 protein. Counted here are roughly 150,000 distinct CDR3 sequences, approximately 3.5% occurring once; the ten biggest clones make up 8.1%. Sequences were obtained from memory T cells sorted from blood. These receptors came from a man aged 18 to 35 in good health.

This clonotype was recorded many times. The V call is TRBV7-9, the J call TRBJ1-4, with 9 bases identical to TRBD1. Trimming took 3 bases from V and 7 from J; bases not matched to a gene: 12. This CDR3 region has 17 residues. From germline, CDR1 is SEHNR and CDR2 FQNEAQ (reference sequence). The CDR3 here is CASSFSGQGPLGEKLFF. The CDR3 DNA is TGTGCCAGCAGCTTCTCGGGACAGGGCCCCCTAGGTGAAAAACTGTTTTTT.

In its sample, this clonotype was seen many times. V and J are TRBV7-2 and TRBJ1-6; D is undetermined. Between the trimmed V and J ends, which lost 5 bases and 4 bases, there was a span of 3 bases. This CDR3 comprises 12 residues. Germline CDR1 SGHTA, CDR2 FQGNSA. The CDR3 DNA follows: TGTGCCAGCAGCCTATATAATTCACCCCTCCACTTT. As protein: CASSLYNSPLHF.

The sample holds many counts of this clonotype. This sequence joins TRBV7-6 and TRBJ2-3; possibly TRBD2 for D (6 bases). V shed 3 bases and J shed 2 bases, with 21 bases lying between them. CDR3 size: 18 residues. Germline V CDR1 and CDR2: SGHVS, FNYEAQ. Written as DNA, the CDR3 is TGTGCCAGCAGCTTGTTGATAGCGGTGGGAGATTCCACAGATACGCAGTATTTT. Encoded protein: CASSLLIAVGDSTDTQYF.

This clonotype has a count of ten or more. The chain carries TRBV7-9 and TRBJ2-1; D ambiguous. The CDR3 has 11 amino acids. The V end lost 11 bases, the J end lost 3 bases, and 8 bases lay between the germline ends. CDR1 and CDR2 (germline): SEHNR, FQNEAQ (reference sequence). CDR3 nucleotides: TGTGCCCTTCTTGGCTACAATGAGCAGTTCTTC. Its translation is CALLGYNEQFF.

In the case of this clonotype: This could be a read error, since a much larger clone is one nucleotide away. The chain joins TRBV15 to TRBJ2-7; TRBD2 aligns across 8 bases. The CDR3 runs to 12 residues. V lost 9 bases and J lost 6; bases outside the gene matches: 7. In germline, CDR1 is LNHNV, CDR2 YYDKDF (reference sequence). CDR3 sequence (DNA): TGTGCCACGGGACTAGAGGGACGCGAGCAGTACTTC. This gives the protein CATGLEGREQYF.

This clonotype was recorded at least ten times. V and J are TRBV28 and TRBJ2-3, with D possibly TRBD2 on 6 matching bases. CDR1 MDHEN and CDR2 SYDVKM come from the germline V gene. Trimming removed 7 bases from V and 3 bases from J, with 17 bases in between. CDR3 length equals 15 residues. This CDR3 is CASMAGRMVTDTQYF. CDR3 nucleotide sequence: TGTGCCAGCATGGCAGGGAGGATGGTAACAGATACGCAGTATTTT.

This clonotype appeared many times. The rearrangement joins TRBV5-1 to TRBJ1-3; the D is unclear. The CDR3 loop spans 14 amino acids. Germline values: CDR1 SGHRS, CDR2 YFSETQ. The ends were cut back, 4 bases at V and 0 bases at J, with 8 bases in the middle. The DNA of the CDR3 is TGCGCCAGCAGCAGCGCGAGCTCTGGAAACACCATATATTTT. This encodes CASSSASSGNTIYF.

This clonotype was counted many times. V and J are TRBV7-2 and TRBJ2-2; 10 bases agree with TRBD2. V was pared by 4 bases and J by 1 base, with 6 bases of the junction left unmatched. CDR3 length: 17 amino acids. Germline V lookup: CDR1 SGHTA, CDR2 FQGNSA. The CDR3 reads CASSWRRTSGNTGELFF. In nucleotides, the CDR3 is TGTGCCAGCAGCTGGCGCCGGACTAGCGGGAACACCGGGGAGCTGTTTTTT.

This clonotype has ten or more counts. This chain connects TRBV29-1 to TRBJ2-5; 11 nucleotides align to TRBD2. Germline V gene lookup returns CDR1 SQVTM and CDR2 ANQGSEA. V was pared by 5 bases and J by 1 base, with 3 bases of the junction left unmatched. The length of the CDR3 is 14 residues. CDR3 sequence (DNA): TGCAGCGTTTATGGACTAGCGGGCCAAGAGACCCAGTACTTC. Protein: CSVYGLAGQETQYF.

This clonotype was seen repeatedly, ten times or more. The chain recombines TRBV29-1 with TRBJ1-2; no definite D call. Trimming left V 6 bases short and J 1 base short, with 6 bases between. This CDR3 contains 11 residues. The V gene's germline CDR1 is SQVTM and CDR2 ANQGSEA. DNA for the CDR3: TGCAGCGTGCTCCATAACTATGGCTACACCTTC. Encoded protein: CSVLHNYGYTF.

V is TRBV19 and J is TRBJ1-2, with TRBD1 as a possible D gene (6 bases). The CDR3 contains 12 residues. CDR1 LNHDA and CDR2 SQIVND come from the germline V gene (reference sequence). V shed 7 bases and J shed 4 bases, with 10 bases lying between them. The CDR3: CASKGTPYGYTF. The CDR3 nucleotides are TGTGCCAGTAAGGGGACACCCTATGGCTACACCTTC.

This clonotype appeared many times. V gene TRBV20-1 combines with J gene TRBJ1-5; 11 nucleotides agree with TRBD1. Germline loops: CDR1 DFQATT, CDR2 SNEGSKA (reference sequence). V shed 0 bases, J shed 6 bases, and the junction held 7 bases outside the gene matches. The CDR3 totals 16 residues. This CDR3 is CSARDWTGGEGQPQHF. The CDR3 region has the DNA TGCAGTGCTAGAGATTGGACAGGGGGCGAAGGTCAGCCCCAGCATTTT.

Ten or more counts support this clonotype. The chain couples TRBV5-1 to TRBJ2-3, with TRBD1 identical over 8 bases. The CDR3 contains 13 residues. The germline V gene encodes CDR1 SGHRS and CDR2 YFSETQ. V lost 8 bases, J lost 5 bases, and 7 bases stayed unmatched. The CDR3 region is CASRTGPGDTQYF. The CDR3 nucleotides read TGCGCCAGTCGGACAGGGCCTGGAGATACGCAGTATTTT.

This clonotype was seen at least ten times. V is TRBV27 and J is TRBJ1-6; TRBD1 matches at 7 bases. J gave up 10 bases and V 5 bases, and 5 bases lay outside the gene matches. The germline CDR1 and CDR2 sequences are MNHEY and SMNVEV (reference sequence). The CDR3 sequence is 13 residues long. CDR3 in amino acids: CASSRDRVSPLHF. CDR3 sequence (DNA): TGTGCCAGCAGTCGTGACAGGGTCTCACCCCTCCACTTT.

This clonotype appeared many times. The chain combines TRBV6-5 with TRBJ1-4; TRBD1 agrees at 11 bases. The germline CDR1 and CDR2 sequences are MNHEY and SVGAGI. The V and J ends lost 2 bases and 6 bases, in that order; junction bases with no gene match: 5. The CDR3 runs 16 residues. The CDR3 loop is CASSYGQGARYEKLFF. In nucleotides, the CDR3 is TGTGCCAGCAGTTACGGACAGGGGGCGCGGTATGAAAAACTGTTTTTT.

This clonotype was detected ten times or more. The V gene is TRBV7-2, the J gene TRBJ1-5; D possibly corresponds to TRBD1 (5 bases). Trimming removed 3 bases from V and 1 base from J, with 10 bases in between. The V gene's germline CDR1 is SGHTA and CDR2 FQGNSA. This CDR3 has 15 amino acids. CDR3 nucleotides: TGTGCCAGCAGCTTTGACGGGGCAAGCAATCAGCCCCAGCATTTT. This encodes CASSFDGASNQPQHF.